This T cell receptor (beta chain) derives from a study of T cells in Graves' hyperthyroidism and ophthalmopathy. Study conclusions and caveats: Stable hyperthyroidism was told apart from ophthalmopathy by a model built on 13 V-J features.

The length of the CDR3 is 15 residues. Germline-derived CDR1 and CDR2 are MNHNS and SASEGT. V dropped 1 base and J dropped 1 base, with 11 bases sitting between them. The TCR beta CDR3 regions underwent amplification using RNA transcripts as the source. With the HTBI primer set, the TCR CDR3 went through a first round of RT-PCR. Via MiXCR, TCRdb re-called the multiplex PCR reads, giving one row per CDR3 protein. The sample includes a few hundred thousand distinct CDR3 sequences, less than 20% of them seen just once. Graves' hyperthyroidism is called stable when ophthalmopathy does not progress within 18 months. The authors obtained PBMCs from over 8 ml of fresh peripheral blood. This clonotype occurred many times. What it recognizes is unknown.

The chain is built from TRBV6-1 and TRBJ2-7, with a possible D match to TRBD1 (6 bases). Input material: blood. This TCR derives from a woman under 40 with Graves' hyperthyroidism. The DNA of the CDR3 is TGTGCCAGCAGTGAAGTGGGCAGGGGATCCTACGAGCAGTACTTC. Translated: CASSEVGRGSYEQYF.